This is a list of T cell receptor beta chains from one sample in a study of blood T cell repertoires in COVID-19. Repertoires were generated with immunoSEQ multiplex PCR, while TCRdb's copy carries only in-frame clones and drops some. This table holds about 120,000 clones, roughly 83% found once. Sample: peripheral blood. The receptor source for this set is a man between 40 and 49 years old with active or convalescent COVID-19. Both conserved end residues are part of each CDR3. The order of the fields is V gene, J gene, clone size, D gene, CDR3 protein, CDR3 DNA. D genes are given only for firm matches. Rows give clone size only sometimes, using once, few, many, or a class for an expanded clone.

V: TRBV7-9; J: TRBJ1-6; size: few; D: TRBD1; CDR3: CASSFTGDSPLHF; DNA: TGTGCCAGCAGCTTCACAGGGGATTCACCCCTCCACTTT
V: TRBV20-1; J: TRBJ2-3; size: .; D: TRBD1; CDR3: CSASPITGTGVADTQYF; DNA: TGCAGTGCTAGTCCCATTACCGGGACAGGGGTGGCAGATACGCAGTATTTT
V: TRBV29-1; J: TRBJ1-2; size: .; D: .; CDR3: CSVEDRRLQGYGYTF; DNA: TGCAGCGTTGAAGATAGGAGACTGCAAGGCTATGGCTACACCTTC
V: TRBV7-2; J: TRBJ2-3; size: .; D: .; CDR3: CASSLGERTDTQYF; DNA: TGTGCCAGCAGCTTAGGAGAGAGGACAGATACGCAGTATTTT
V: TRBV30; J: TRBJ1-2; size: .; D: .; CDR3: CAWMFPSYGYTF; DNA: TGTGCCTGGATGTTCCCCAGCTATGGCTACACCTTC
V: TRBV12-2; J: TRBJ2-7; size: .; D: .; CDR3: CASRLRDRGYEQYF; DNA: TGTGCAAGTCGCCTCCGGGACAGGGGGTACGAGCAGTACTTC
V: TRBV29-1; J: TRBJ2-3; size: .; D: TRBD1; CDR3: CSVESSDRGNTQYF; DNA: TGCAGCGTTGAGAGCTCGGACAGGGGAAATACGCAGTATTTT
V: TRBV19; J: TRBJ2-1; size: .; D: TRBD2; CDR3: CASSILPRSGGTYGNEQFF; DNA: TGTGCCAGTAGTATATTACCCCGCTCGGGAGGGACTTATGGCAATGAGCAGTTCTTC
V: TRBV7-9; J: TRBJ2-2; size: few; D: .; CDR3: CASSNRANTGELFF; DNA: TGTGCCAGCAGTAACAGGGCGAACACCGGGGAGCTGTTTTTT
V: TRBV5-1; J: TRBJ1-5; size: few; D: TRBD1; CDR3: CASSPDRGQPQHF; DNA: TGCGCCAGCAGCCCGGACAGGGGCCAGCCCCAGCATTTT
V: TRBV11-3; J: TRBJ2-5; size: once; D: TRBD1; CDR3: CASSLEPRDSEETQYF; DNA: TGTGCCAGCAGTCTCGAACCTCGGGACAGCGAAGAGACCCAGTACTTC
V: TRBV19; J: TRBJ1-1; size: .; D: .; CDR3: CASSSQGTEAFF; DNA: TGTGCCAGTTCTTCACAGGGAACTGAAGCTTTCTTT
V: TRBV7-2; J: TRBJ2-4; size: .; D: .; CDR3: CASSFGGSKNIQYF; DNA: TGTGCCAGCAGCTTTGGAGGATCCAAAAACATTCAGTACTTC
V: TRBV15; J: TRBJ2-5; size: .; D: .; CDR3: CATSRESSPGETQYF; DNA: TGTGCCACCAGCAGAGAGTCTTCGCCGGGAGAGACCCAGTACTTC
V: TRBV2; J: TRBJ2-1; size: .; D: TRBD1; CDR3: CASSEAPKTGGSNEQFF; DNA: TGTGCCAGCAGTGAAGCCCCTAAGACAGGGGGCTCAAATGAGCAGTTCTTC
V: TRBV7-2; J: TRBJ1-1; size: .; D: .; CDR3: CASSLLPGPPTEAFF; DNA: TGTGCCAGCAGCCTCCTCCCAGGGCCCCCCACTGAAGCTTTCTTT
V: TRBV7-9; J: TRBJ1-2; size: few; D: .; CDR3: CASSLGTAGDYGYTF; DNA: TGTGCCAGCAGCCTGGGGACGGCGGGGGACTATGGCTACACCTTC
V: TRBV6-5; J: TRBJ1-6; size: .; D: .; CDR3: CASCWPNSPLHF; DNA: TGTGCCAGCTGCTGGCCTAATTCACCCCTCCACTTT
V: TRBV5-4; J: TRBJ2-1; size: .; D: .; CDR3: CASSLDLRVGNEQFF; DNA: TGTGCCAGCAGCTTGGATTTGCGGGTGGGGAATGAGCAGTTCTTC
V: TRBV6-1; J: TRBJ1-1; size: .; D: .; CDR3: CASSDAVAEAFF; DNA: TGTGCCAGCAGTGACGCGGTCGCTGAAGCTTTCTTT
V: TRBV30; J: TRBJ2-3; size: .; D: .; CDR3: CAWSSGIHQTDTQYF; DNA: TGTGCCTGGAGTTCCGGGATACACCAAACAGATACGCAGTATTTT
V: TRBV2; J: TRBJ2-7; size: few; D: .; CDR3: CASRRLSYEQYF; DNA: TGTGCCAGCAGGCGTCTCTCCTACGAGCAGTACTTC
V: TRBV7-7; J: TRBJ2-1; size: .; D: TRBD2; CDR3: CASSLAGGFEQFF; DNA: TGTGCTAGCAGCTTAGCGGGGGGGTTTGAGCAGTTCTTC
V: TRBV6-6; J: TRBJ1-2; size: .; D: .; CDR3: CASSFMRADYGYTF; DNA: TGTGCCAGCAGTTTTATGAGGGCGGACTATGGCTACACCTTC
V: TRBV2; J: TRBJ2-2; size: .; D: .; CDR3: CASSPTQGGELFF; DNA: TGTGCCAGCAGTCCCACACAGGGCGGGGAGCTGTTTTTT
V: TRBV5-1; J: TRBJ2-1; size: .; D: TRBD2; CDR3: CASSSGLAGGNEQFF; DNA: TGCGCCAGCAGCTCGGGACTAGCGGGAGGCAATGAGCAGTTCTTC
V: TRBV19; J: TRBJ2-3; size: .; D: .; CDR3: CASRMAGKGYTQYF; DNA: TGTGCCAGTAGGATGGCAGGGAAAGGTTATACGCAGTATTTT
V: TRBV5-1; J: TRBJ1-1; size: .; D: TRBD1; CDR3: CASSFGQDTEAFF; DNA: TGCGCCAGCAGCTTCGGACAGGACACTGAAGCTTTCTTT
V: TRBV30; J: TRBJ1-2; size: .; D: .; CDR3: CAWSQGYGYTF; DNA: TGTGCCTGGAGTCAGGGGTATGGCTACACCTTC
V: TRBV6-2/TRBV6-3; J: TRBJ1-5; size: .; D: .; CDR3: CASSYAPYQPQHF; DNA: TGTGCCAGCAGTTATGCGCCCTATCAGCCCCAGCATTTT
V: TRBV28; J: TRBJ1-1; size: .; D: .; CDR3: CASSFGPNTEAFF; DNA: TGTGCCAGCAGTTTTGGGCCGAACACTGAAGCTTTCTTT
V: TRBV5-6; J: TRBJ1-3; size: .; D: .; CDR3: CASSRRQAKGNTIYF; DNA: TGTGCCAGCAGCCGGAGGCAGGCCAAGGGAAACACCATATATTTT
V: TRBV21-1; J: TRBJ2-7; size: .; D: .; CDR3: CASSLQQDRVPYEQYF; DNA: TGTGCCAGCAGCTTACAACAGGACAGGGTACCCTACGAGCAGTACTTC
V: TRBV30; J: TRBJ2-5; size: .; D: .; CDR3: CAWSVRGLETQYF; DNA: TGTGCCTGGAGTGTACGGGGTCTGGAGACCCAGTACTTC
V: TRBV4-3; J: TRBJ1-4; size: .; D: TRBD1; CDR3: CASSRETRGRGEKLFF; DNA: TGCGCCAGCAGCCGCGAGACCAGGGGGCGCGGAGAAAAACTGTTTTTT
V: TRBV6-5; J: TRBJ1-2; size: .; D: TRBD1; CDR3: CASSPLGTGKGYTF; DNA: TGTGCCAGCAGTCCCCTTGGGACAGGGAAAGGCTACACCTTC
V: TRBV29-1; J: TRBJ1-6; size: few; D: .; CDR3: CSVHLWDSQRDSPLHF; DNA: TGCAGCGTTCATCTTTGGGACTCTCAACGGGATTCACCCCTCCACTTT
V: TRBV7-9; J: TRBJ2-7; size: few; D: TRBD2; CDR3: CASSLGLAVKTDEQYF; DNA: TGTGCCAGCAGCCTGGGACTAGCGGTAAAGACGGATGAGCAGTACTTC
V: TRBV24-1; J: TRBJ2-7; size: .; D: TRBD2; CDR3: CATSDFPGFGEGEQYF; DNA: TGTGCCACCAGTGATTTCCCAGGGTTCGGGGAGGGCGAGCAGTACTTC
V: TRBV28; J: TRBJ1-5; size: .; D: TRBD1; CDR3: CASSIPGQGNQPQHF; DNA: TGTGCCAGCAGTATACCGGGACAGGGTAATCAGCCCCAGCATTTT
V: TRBV11-3; J: TRBJ2-1; size: .; D: .; CDR3: CASTGANEQFF; DNA: TGTGCCAGCACCGGAGCGAATGAGCAGTTCTTC
V: TRBV7-2; J: TRBJ2-7; size: .; D: .; CDR3: CASSLASSGQIYEQYF; DNA: TGTGCCAGCAGCTTAGCTAGCTCAGGACAGATCTACGAGCAGTACTTC
V: TRBV4-3; J: TRBJ1-2; size: once; D: .; CDR3: CASSQDFRSGNYGYTF; DNA: TGCGCCAGCAGCCAAGATTTCAGGTCAGGAAACTATGGCTACACCTTC
V: TRBV5-1; J: TRBJ2-3; size: .; D: .; CDR3: CASSGADTQYF; DNA: TGCGCCAGCAGTGGGGCCGATACGCAGTATTTT
V: TRBV28; J: TRBJ1-2; size: .; D: .; CDR3: CASSLGGVGYTF; DNA: TGTGCCAGCAGCCTAGGGGGGGTAGGCTACACCTTC
V: TRBV6-1; J: TRBJ1-2; size: .; D: .; CDR3: CASSEDIYSDYGYTF; DNA: TGTGCCAGCAGTGAAGATATATACAGTGACTATGGCTACACCTTC
V: TRBV9; J: TRBJ2-2; size: .; D: TRBD2; CDR3: CASSVPSGTGELFF; DNA: TGTGCCAGCAGCGTCCCTAGCGGGACCGGGGAGCTGTTTTTT
V: TRBV5-1; J: TRBJ1-2; size: .; D: TRBD1; CDR3: CASGTGNYGYTF; DNA: TGCGCCAGTGGGACAGGGAACTATGGCTACACCTTC
V: TRBV19; J: TRBJ2-2; size: .; D: TRBD1; CDR3: CASAPGQGFPGELFF; DNA: TGTGCCAGTGCCCCGGGACAGGGGTTCCCCGGGGAGCTGTTTTTT
V: TRBV28; J: TRBJ1-5; size: .; D: TRBD1; CDR3: CASSPIRGTGGNQPQHF; DNA: TGTGCCAGCAGCCCAATTCGGGGTACAGGGGGCAATCAGCCCCAGCATTTT
V: TRBV19; J: TRBJ1-3; size: .; D: .; CDR3: CASSATGSGNTIYF; DNA: TGTGCCAGTAGTGCGACAGGATCTGGAAACACCATATATTTT
V: TRBV2; J: TRBJ2-5; size: .; D: .; CDR3: CASVREIQETQYF; DNA: TGTGCCAGCGTGAGGGAAATCCAAGAGACCCAGTACTTC
V: TRBV6-5; J: TRBJ2-3; size: .; D: .; CDR3: CASRLGGSTDTQYF; DNA: TGTGCCAGCAGGCTGGGGGGTAGCACAGATACGCAGTATTTT
V: TRBV5-5; J: TRBJ1-5; size: .; D: .; CDR3: CASSLANTGHQPQHF; DNA: TGTGCCAGCAGCTTGGCCAATACAGGTCATCAGCCCCAGCATTTT
V: TRBV2; J: TRBJ2-4; size: .; D: .; CDR3: CASSGQASRNIQYF; DNA: TGTGCCAGCAGTGGACAGGCCAGCCGGAACATTCAGTACTTC
V: TRBV14; J: TRBJ1-1; size: .; D: .; CDR3: CASSQAGVTEAFF; DNA: TGTGCCAGCAGCCAAGCAGGGGTAACTGAAGCTTTCTTT
V: TRBV30; J: TRBJ1-6; size: .; D: TRBD1; CDR3: CAGWPGQEYSPLHF; DNA: TGTGCCGGATGGCCGGGACAGGAGTATTCACCCCTCCACTTT
V: TRBV9; J: TRBJ2-7; size: .; D: .; CDR3: CASSVGQTRIYEQYF; DNA: TGTGCCAGCAGCGTAGGTCAGACTAGAATCTACGAGCAGTACTTC
V: TRBV21-1; J: TRBJ2-2; size: few; D: .; CDR3: CASSNTRTGNTGELFF; DNA: TGTGCCAGCAGCAACACCCGGACAGGTAACACCGGGGAGCTGTTTTTT
V: TRBV5-1; J: TRBJ2-3; size: .; D: .; CDR3: CASSLAYPDTQYF; DNA: TGCGCCAGCAGCTTGGCCTACCCAGATACGCAGTATTTT